This T cell receptor beta chain comes out of a study of blood T cell repertoires in COVID-19. In the study overall: The study drew acute and convalescent COVID-19 samples from the United States, Italy and Spain.

This table comes from immunoSEQ multiplex PCR, and its TCRdb copy is limited to in-frame clones, with some not included. The repertoire includes 70,000 to 90,000 clones, roughly 84% of them detected once, and roughly 10% sits in the top ten. The germline V and J ends were trimmed by 3 bases and 5 bases, with 7 bases remaining between them. The CDR3 totals 13 residues. Germline-derived CDR1 and CDR2 are KGHSH and LQKENI. The rearrangement joins TRBV18 to TRBJ1-4, with D possibly being TRBD1 (5 bases). Material: peripheral blood. This clonotype was sampled from a man in his 70s with acute or convalescent COVID-19. CDR3 amino acids: CASSPRQNEKLFF. CDR3 DNA sequence: TGTGCCAGCTCACCCCGACAGAATGAAAAACTGTTTTTT.